What follows are 21 T cell receptor beta chains derived from one specimen sequenced in a study of blood T cell repertoires in COVID-19. Assay used: immunoSEQ multiplex PCR; TCRdb lists only in-frame clones, some missing. The data hold some 300,000 clones, with about 90% observed a single time. The sample was PBMCs or T cells enriched from blood (not recorded which). These receptors came from a woman aged 30 to 39 who had recovered from COVID-19.

The rearrangement joins TRBV7-9 to TRBJ2-2, with TRBD1 matching 7 bases. Germline CDR1 is SEHNR and CDR2 is FQNEAQ (reference sequence). This CDR3 is 18 amino acids long. With 7 bases clipped from V and 1 base from J, the junction kept 15 bases outside the gene matches. The CDR3 DNA reads as TGTGCCAGCAACGACCCCCTAACAGGGGAATTGAACACCGGGGAGCTGTTTTTT. Its translation: CASNDPLTGELNTGELFF.

This rearrangement joins TRBV7-2 to TRBJ2-7, with 14 bases aligning to TRBD2. Losses at the gene ends were 5 bases for V and 0 bases for J; bases not matched to a gene: 9. In germline, CDR1 is SGHTA, CDR2 FQGNSA. The CDR3 is 18 amino acids. The CDR3 is CASSKGLAGGSSSYEQYF. Written as DNA, the CDR3 is TGTGCCAGCAGCAAAGGACTAGCGGGGGGATCTAGCTCCTACGAGCAGTACTTC.

This clone was seen only a few times. The chain uses TRBV5-4 and TRBJ2-7; 7 nucleotides line up with TRBD1. The V gene end was trimmed by 1 base and the J gene end by 5 bases; junction bases not matched to a gene: 6. Germline-derived CDR1 and CDR2 are SGHNT and YYREEE (reference sequence). The CDR3 runs to 14 residues. CDR3: CASSLSDRAHEQYF. The CDR3 bases are TGTGCCAGCAGCTTGTCCGACAGGGCCCACGAGCAGTACTTC.

V usage is TRBV4-1 and J usage is TRBJ1-1, with D possibly being TRBD1 (5 bases). The CDR3 sequence is 15 residues long. CDR1 and CDR2 (germline): MGHRA, YSYEKL. V shed 0 bases and J shed 6 bases, with 14 bases lying between them. CDR3 loop: CASSQESGIFAEAFF. The DNA of the CDR3 is TGCGCCAGCAGCCAAGAATCAGGGATCTTCGCTGAAGCTTTCTTT.

This chain uses TRBV25-1 with TRBJ2-5, with TRBD1 matching 9 bases. The CDR3 sequence is 16 residues long. Germline CDR1 MGHDK, CDR2 SYGVNS. After removal of 5 bases from V and 5 bases from J, the junction contained 12 bases not matched to a gene. DNA for the CDR3: TGTGCCAGCAGTCCATATGGGACAGGGATTGGGGAGACCCAGTACTTC. As protein: CASSPYGTGIGETQYF.

The chain recombines TRBV16 with TRBJ1-2; weak D call: TRBD1 (5 bases). The CDR3 is 13 amino acids. CDR1 is KGHSY, CDR2 FQNENV, per germline. V shed 1 base and J shed 8 bases, with 11 bases lying between them. The CDR3 region is CASSQFRGEGYTF. Here the CDR3 DNA reads TGTGCCAGCAGCCAATTCCGGGGGGAAGGCTACACCTTC.

This clone was detected only once. V usage is TRBV5-6 and J usage is TRBJ2-3, with 7 bases aligning to TRBD1. The length of the CDR3 is 15 residues. CDR1 is SGHDT, CDR2 YYEEEE, per germline. V was pared by 4 bases and J by 0 bases, with 5 bases of the junction left unmatched. The CDR3 reads CASSPDRTSTDTQYF. The CDR3 coding sequence is TGTGCCAGCAGCCCGGACAGGACTAGCACAGATACGCAGTATTTT.

The rearrangement uses TRBV14 and TRBJ2-5; 9 bases line up with TRBD2. Trimming cost V 0 bases and J 5 bases; bases outside gene matches: 7. The germline V gene has CDR1 SGHDN and CDR2 FVKESK. This CDR3 comprises 16 residues. Here the CDR3 reads CASSQDVGLASETQYF. Written as DNA, the CDR3 is TGTGCCAGCAGCCAAGATGTTGGACTAGCGAGTGAGACCCAGTACTTC.

CDR3 DNA: TGTGCCAGCAGCGATAGCGGGGGGGGAGAGACCCAGTACTTC. Translating gives CASSDSGGGETQYF. The chain joins TRBV3-1 (or the pseudogene TRBV3-2) to TRBJ2-5, with 11 bases that match TRBD2. CDR1 is LGHDT, CDR2 YNNKEL, per germline (reference sequence). CDR3 size: 14 residues. J lost 4 bases, V lost 5 bases, and 3 bases had no gene match.

The gene calls are TRBV30 and TRBJ2-4, with 9 bases that match TRBD1. V dropped 3 bases and J dropped 1; count of bases not matched to a gene: 1. CDR1 GTSNPN and CDR2 SVGIG come from the germline V gene (reference sequence). This CDR3 has 14 amino acids. CDR3 protein: CAWRGTGAKNIQYF. CDR3 bases: TGTGCCTGGAGGGGGACAGGGGCCAAAAACATTCAGTACTTC. The whole variable domain, remainder taken from reference TRBV30 and TRBJ2-4, is SQTIHQWPATLVQPVGSPLSLECTVEGTSNPNLYWYRQAAGRGLQLLFYSVGIGQISSEVPQNLSASRPQDRQFILSSKKLLLSDSGFYLCAWRGTGAKNIQYFGAGTRLSVL.

This chain connects TRBV3-1 (or the pseudogene TRBV3-2) to TRBJ2-5; 9 bases fit TRBD1. The CDR3 runs 16 residues. Losses at the gene ends were 3 bases for V and 5 bases for J; bases not matched to a gene: 10. CDR1 is LGHDT and CDR2 is YNNKEL in the germline V gene (reference sequence). As DNA, the CDR3 is TGTGCCAGCAGCCAGAAAGCTGGGACAGGGACTGAGACCCAGTACTTC. Its translation is CASSQKAGTGTETQYF.

The V and J genes are TRBV11-1 and TRBJ1-1; D is possibly TRBD1 (5 bases). V was pared by 5 bases and J by 5 bases, with 15 bases between. The V gene's germline CDR1 is SGHAT and CDR2 FQDESV (reference sequence). This CDR3 has 14 residues. In DNA, the CDR3 is TGTGCCAGCAGCGTAAGACCGGGGGAAACTGAAGCTTTCTTT. Its protein is CASSVRPGETEAFF.

This rearrangement joins TRBV6-6 to TRBJ1-3; the match to TRBD1 covers 7 bases. CDR3 length equals 16 residues. Germline V gene data show CDR1 as MNHNY and CDR2 as SVGAGI (reference sequence). Germline trimming cut 5 bases from V and 2 bases from J; bases unmatched to any gene: 9. The CDR3 reads CASSRQGFTAGNTIYF. The CDR3 bases are TGTGCCAGCAGTCGACAGGGATTTACGGCTGGAAACACCATATATTTT.

The chain couples TRBV2 to TRBJ1-5; D remains ambiguous. Deletions cut 7 bases from V and 2 bases from J, with 12 bases between. There are 14 residues in the CDR3. Germline V gene sequence: CDR1 SNHLY, CDR2 FYNNEI. This chain's CDR3 is CASMPSEGNQPQHF. The CDR3 DNA reads TGTGCCAGCATGCCGAGTGAGGGCAATCAGCCCCAGCATTTT. Combining the CDR3 with reference TRBV2 and TRBJ1-5 gives the whole variable domain EPEVTQTPSHQVTQMGQEVILRCVPISNHLYFYWYRQILGQKVEFLVSFYNNEISEKSEIFDDQFSVERPDGSNFTLKIRSTKLEDSAMYFCASMPSEGNQPQHFGDGTRLSIL.

V usage is TRBV19 and J usage is TRBJ2-7; 8 nucleotides line up with TRBD1. With 7 bases clipped from V and 2 bases from J, the junction kept 4 bases outside the gene matches. Germline V gene sequence: CDR1 LNHDA, CDR2 SQIVND (reference sequence). The CDR3 has 13 amino acids. The CDR3 DNA follows: TGTGCCAGTACGAGGACAGGGACCTACGAGCAGTACTTC. Translated: CASTRTGTYEQYF.

The chain combines TRBV9 with TRBJ1-3; D remains unclear. Trimming removed 5 bases from V and 6 bases from J, with 6 bases in between. The CDR3 contains 11 residues. Germline loops: CDR1 SGDLS, CDR2 YYNGEE. The CDR3 loop is CASSRENTIYF. The CDR3, as DNA: TGTGCCAGCAGTCGGGAAAACACCATATATTTT.

V gene TRBV20-1 combines with J gene TRBJ1-5; 7 nucleotides match TRBD1. V dropped 3 bases and J dropped 4; count of bases not matched to a gene: 3. The length of the CDR3 is 13 residues. Germline V gene sequence: CDR1 DFQATT, CDR2 SNEGSKA (reference sequence). CDR3 sequence reads: CSASLQGNQPQHF. CDR3 DNA: TGCAGTGCTAGTTTACAGGGGAATCAGCCCCAGCATTTT.

The V gene is TRBV7-8, the J gene TRBJ2-1, with TRBD1 identical over 9 bases. This CDR3 has 13 residues. V gave up 6 bases and J gave up 5 bases; unmatched junction bases: 2. Germline CDR1 and CDR2: SGHVS and FQNEAQ. CDR3 amino acids: CASRGTGNNEQFF. The CDR3 DNA reads as TGTGCCAGCAGGGGGACAGGGAACAATGAGCAGTTCTTC. The complete variable domain, with remaining parts taken from reference TRBV7-8 and TRBJ2-1, reads GAGVSQSPRYKVAKRGQDVALRCDPISGHVSLFWYQQALGQGPEFLTYFQNEAQLDKSGLPSDRFFAERPEGSVSTLKIQRTQQEDSAVYLCASRGTGNNEQFFGPGTRLTVL.

This clone was seen a single time. The rearrangement links TRBV6-6 to TRBJ1-6; 7 bases are a match to TRBD1. There are 16 residues in the CDR3. The V gene end was trimmed by 6 bases and the J gene end by 0 bases; junction bases not matched to a gene: 5. Germline V gene lookup returns CDR1 MNHNY and CDR2 SVGAGI (reference sequence). The DNA of the CDR3 is TGTGCCAGCAGGAGGGGACAGAGCTCCTATAATTCACCCCTCCACTTT. Protein sequence: CASRRGQSSYNSPLHF.

The V gene is TRBV18, the J gene TRBJ1-1; tentatively, D is TRBD1 (6 bases). CDR3 length equals 13 residues. V dropped 5 bases and J dropped 5 bases, with 12 bases sitting between them. The germline CDR1 and CDR2 sequences are KGHSH and LQKENI. DNA for the CDR3: TGTGCCAGCTCAACTCTGGACAGTACTGAAGCTTTCTTT. This encodes CASSTLDSTEAFF.

This clone was recorded a few times. The chain has TRBV27 and TRBJ2-1; TRBD2 matches 9 bases. The CDR3 is 13 residues long. The V and J ends lost 7 bases and 9 bases, in that order; junction bases with no gene match: 7. Per germline, CDR1 MNHEY and CDR2 SMNVEV (reference sequence). CDR3 coding DNA: TGTGCCAGCACCGGGACTAGCTTGGGTGAGCAGTTCTTC. Amino acid sequence: CASTGTSLGEQFF.